Sequencing of this T cell receptor (beta chain) was carried out in a study of blood T cell repertoires in COVID-19. Sequencing was performed with immunoSEQ multiplex PCR; in TCRdb, only in-frame clones are kept and a portion is missing. The data hold tens of thousands of clones, with more than 80% observed a single time. CDR3 length: 16 amino acids. Looked up from germline, CDR1 is MRHNA and CDR2 is SNTAGT. V was clipped by 1 base and J by 2 bases; unmatched bases: 4. The sequencing sample was made of peripheral blood. The chain combines TRBV6-4 with TRBJ2-5; 10 bases line up with TRBD2. This TCR derives from a woman of 80 years or more with acute or convalescent COVID-19. The CDR3 protein is CASSDFPSGGQETQYF. CDR3 coding DNA: TGTGCCAGCAGTGACTTTCCTAGCGGGGGACAAGAGACCCAGTACTTC.